This entry describes one T cell receptor (beta chain). The entry originates in a study of siplizumab effects on memory and regulatory T cells. Assay used: immunoSEQ multiplex PCR; TCRdb lists only in-frame clones, some missing. The repertoire holds around 65,000 clones, with approximately 79% as singletons. The specimen sequenced was memory CD4+ T cells sorted from blood. The receptor was isolated from a human donor in good health.

In DNA form, the CDR3 reads TGTGCCAGCAGCTTGAGTAGCGGGGTGGCCTACGAGCAGTACTTC. Its translation: CASSLSSGVAYEQYF. The chain joins TRBV5-4 to TRBJ2-7; TRBD2 aligns across 8 bases. Trimming cost V 1 base and J 2 bases; bases outside gene matches: 5. The length of the CDR3 is 15 residues. Looked up from germline, CDR1 is SGHNT and CDR2 is YYREEE (reference sequence).